Following are 30 T cell receptor beta chains from one sample sequenced in a study of shared clonotypes between healthy human individuals. Some clones are missing from TCRdb's copy, which holds only in-frame ones; the method was immunoSEQ multiplex PCR. The sample lists over a million clones; around 76% were seen once. The sequencing sample was made of memory CD4+ T cells sorted from blood. Subset described: CD45RA-negative fraction. Receptor source: a man aged 18 to 30 in good health.

The count of this clone is one. The chain employs TRBV5-4 and TRBJ2-2; 12 bases are shared with TRBD1. The trim removed 4 bases at V and 7 bases at J, leaving 8 bases unmatched. This CDR3 has 16 residues. Looked up from germline, CDR1 is SGHNT and CDR2 is YYREEE (reference sequence). Here the CDR3 DNA reads TGTGCCAGCAGCCGAGGGACAGGGGGCATGGTCGGGGAGCTGTTTTTT. It codes for CASSRGTGGMVGELFF.

This rearrangement joins TRBV7-9 to TRBJ2-5; D might be TRBD1 or TRBD2, each matching 5 bases. Germline-derived CDR1 and CDR2 are SEHNR and FQNEAQ (reference sequence). The V and J ends lost 0 bases and 2 bases respectively, with 10 bases between them. This CDR3 region has 15 residues. The CDR3 nucleotides read TGTGCCAGCAGCTTAGCTGAGGGGCGACAAGAGACCCAGTACTTC. Its protein is CASSLAEGRQETQYF.

The chain recombines TRBV4-1 with TRBJ2-7; D not certain. CDR1 and CDR2 (germline): MGHRA, YSYEKL. Trimming took 0 bases from V and 12 from J, leaving 18 bases between them. The CDR3 is made up of 14 amino acids. In nucleotides, the CDR3 is TGCGCCAGCAGCCAAGATGGAAGGACCTACCCCGTGTACTTC. Protein: CASSQDGRTYPVYF.

This clone has only a few counts. In DNA form, the CDR3 reads TGTGCCAGCAGCTTCCGGGACTCTTACTACAATGAGCAGTTCTTC. This translates into CASSFRDSYYNEQFF. V usage is TRBV9 and J usage is TRBJ2-1; possibly TRBD2 for D (6 bases). Trimming cost V 4 bases and J 3 bases, with 14 bases left between them. CDR1 is SGDLS and CDR2 is YYNGEE in the germline V gene. The length of the CDR3 is 15 residues.

The chain couples TRBV5-1 to TRBJ2-3; TRBD1 or TRBD2 may be the D gene (7 bases each). V was shortened by 0 bases and J by 5 bases, with 13 bases between the two germline ends. This CDR3 comprises 15 residues. Germline V gives CDR1 SGHRS, CDR2 YFSETQ. Here the CDR3 reads CASSLDGRGGDTQYF. CDR3 coding DNA: TGCGCCAGCAGCTTGGACGGCAGGGGGGGAGATACGCAGTATTTT.

The CDR3 DNA reads TGTGCCAGCAGTTTTTTAGGGACACCCCTCCACTTT. Its protein product is CASSFLGTPLHF. The V and J genes are TRBV27 and TRBJ1-6; D not certain. This CDR3 is built from 12 residues. Germline CDR1 reads MNHEY; CDR2 reads SMNVEV (reference sequence). V lost 3 bases, J lost 11 bases, and 8 bases lay in between.

The genes are TRBV5-1 and TRBJ1-2, with 7 bases that match TRBD1. CDR3 length: 15 amino acids. Trimming at V came to 4 bases and at J to 7 bases, leaving 13 bases not matched to a gene. Per the germline V gene, CDR1 is SGHRS and CDR2 is YFSETQ. The CDR3: CASSASGTAHSGYTF. The CDR3, as DNA: TGCGCCAGCAGCGCTTCTGGGACAGCCCACTCTGGCTACACCTTC.

This rearrangement joins TRBV9 to TRBJ1-2; the match to TRBD1 covers 7 bases. Germline V lookup: CDR1 SGDLS, CDR2 YYNGEE. J was trimmed by 4 bases and V by 3 bases; bases with no gene match: 3. The CDR3 contains 13 residues. Here the CDR3 DNA reads TGTGCCAGCAGCGGGACAGGCCGCTATGGCTACACCTTC. It specifies CASSGTGRYGYTF.

This clone was picked up one time. This rearrangement joins TRBV15 to TRBJ2-5; D may be TRBD2 (6 bases). The germline V gene has CDR1 LNHNV and CDR2 YYDKDF (reference sequence). The V gene lost 5 bases and the J gene lost 7 bases, with 20 bases spanning the gap. The CDR3 length is 15 residues. The CDR3 spells CATSGGLDQPGTQYF. CDR3 DNA: TGTGCCACCAGCGGGGGACTTGATCAACCGGGGACCCAGTACTTC.

This clone occurred once. V usage is TRBV5-1 and J usage is TRBJ1-6, with 7 bases lining up with TRBD1. The CDR3 runs 14 residues. V was clipped by 4 bases and J by 6 bases; unmatched bases: 4. CDR1 is SGHRS and CDR2 is YFSETQ in the germline V gene. The CDR3 bases are TGCGCCAGCAGCCAGGGACAGTTTAATTCACCCCTCCACTTT. Residues: CASSQGQFNSPLHF.

This chain uses TRBV30 with TRBJ2-2, with D tentatively TRBD2 (6 bases). In germline, CDR1 is GTSNPN, CDR2 SVGIG (reference sequence). The CDR3 contains 13 residues. The V and J ends lost 3 bases and 5 bases respectively, with 10 bases between them. The CDR3 loop reads CAWRAGWTGELFF. The CDR3 bases are TGTGCCTGGAGGGCGGGGTGGACCGGGGAGCTGTTTTTT.

The CDR3 reads CSARTGGTGANVLTF. CDR3 coding DNA: TGCAGCGCCAGGACAGGGGGAACTGGGGCCAACGTCCTGACTTTC. The V call is TRBV29-1, the J call TRBJ2-6, with 10 bases identical to TRBD1. V trimming: 7 bases; J trimming: 2 bases; junction bases outside the gene matches: 5. Germline assignment: CDR1 SQVTM and CDR2 ANQGSEA. This CDR3 is 15 amino acids long.

The chain uses TRBV11-2 and TRBJ1-1; TRBD1 is a possible D gene (5 bases). Trimming pared 2 bases from V and 6 bases from J, leaving 16 bases between. The CDR3 extends over 15 amino acids. CDR1 is SGHAT and CDR2 is FQNNGV in the germline V gene. The CDR3 DNA follows: TGTGCCAGCAGCTTATTCGGACACGGTAGGGCTGAAGCTTTCTTT. Its protein is CASSLFGHGRAEAFF.

The rearrangement links TRBV11-2 to TRBJ2-5; D call uncertain. CDR1 is SGHAT and CDR2 is FQNNGV in the germline V gene. This CDR3 has 14 residues. V was cut by 5 bases and J by 4 bases, with 14 bases left in between. The chain's CDR3 is CASSTALPRETQYF. In DNA, the CDR3 is TGTGCCAGCAGCACGGCGCTTCCTCGAGAGACCCAGTACTTC.

This clone came up once. The chain joins TRBV5-6 to TRBJ2-3; D perhaps matches TRBD2 (6 bases). Germline-derived CDR1 and CDR2 are SGHDT and YYEEEE. The V end lost 7 bases, the J end lost 1 base, and 13 bases lay between the germline ends. This CDR3 comprises 14 residues. The CDR3 DNA follows: TGTGCCAGCCAGAGACCTAGCGGCACAGATACGCAGTATTTT. Translated: CASQRPSGTDTQYF.

The V gene is TRBV10-3, the J gene TRBJ2-7, with 9 bases aligning to TRBD1. The length of the CDR3 is 16 residues. Germline V gene data show CDR1 as ENHRY and CDR2 as SYGVKD. Trimming at V came to 3 bases and at J to 3 bases, leaving 9 bases not matched to a gene. The CDR3 loop is CAISDPVKTGGYEQYF. In DNA form, the CDR3 reads TGTGCCATCAGTGACCCGGTAAAGACAGGGGGCTACGAGCAGTACTTC.

The chain has TRBV30 and TRBJ2-5; 11 bases line up with TRBD2. CDR1 and CDR2 from the germline V gene are GTSNPN and SVGIG (reference sequence). J was trimmed by 2 bases and V by 1 base; bases with no gene match: 6. The CDR3 covers 16 residues. Here the CDR3 DNA reads TGTGCCTGGAGTGCAAGCCTAGCGGGAGGTCAAGAGACCCAGTACTTC. Protein: CAWSASLAGGQETQYF.

The chain has TRBV7-8 and TRBJ2-1; 9 bases are shared with TRBD1. After removal of 3 bases from V and 15 bases from J, the junction contained 6 bases not matched to a gene. CDR1 SGHVS and CDR2 FQNEAQ come from the germline V gene. This CDR3 is 12 amino acids long. The CDR3, as DNA: TGTGCCAGCAGCTTTGAGGGACAGGGTTGGTTCTTC. Its translation is CASSFEGQGWFF.

With regard to this clone: A read error likely explains this, since a far larger clone differs by one base. The rearrangement links TRBV5-4 to TRBJ1-1, with D hard to call. The V and J ends lost 2 bases and 1 base respectively, with 6 bases between them. The V gene's germline CDR1 is SGHNT and CDR2 YYREEE (reference sequence). The CDR3 is 13 residues long. CDR3 nucleotide sequence: TGTGCCAGCAGCTTAACAAAGAACACTGAAGCTTTCTTT. It is translated as CASSLTKNTEAFF. The complete variable domain, with remaining parts taken from reference TRBV5-4 and TRBJ1-1, reads ETGVTQSPTHLIKTRGQQVTLRCSSQSGHNTVSWYQQALGQGPQFIFQYYREEENGRGNFPPRFSGLQFPNYSSELNVNALELDDSALYLCASSLTKNTEAFFGQGTRLTVV.

The V gene is TRBV21-1, the J gene TRBJ2-5; the DNA was not used to check the table's D call, TRBD2. TRBV21-1 is deemed a pseudogene. This CDR3 spans 16 amino acids. Here the CDR3 reads CASTGREREGRETQYF. In DNA form, the CDR3 reads TGTGCCAGCACCGGTCGGGAGCGGGAGGGACGAGAGACCCAGTACTTC.

V usage is TRBV18 and J usage is TRBJ1-5; 9 nucleotides agree with TRBD1. Germline CDR1 and CDR2: KGHSH and LQKENI. Trimming removed 3 bases from V and 4 bases from J; junction bases left unmatched: 7. This CDR3 has 16 residues. CDR3 nucleotide sequence: TGTGCCAGCTCACCGGGTAAGACAGGGGGAAATCAGCCCCAGCATTTT. Translated: CASSPGKTGGNQPQHF.

The genes are TRBV11-2 and TRBJ1-3, with unresolved D. The V end lost 1 base, the J end lost 0 bases, and 7 bases lay between the germline ends. The CDR3 is made up of 15 amino acids. Germline V gene sequence: CDR1 SGHAT, CDR2 FQNNGV. In DNA, the CDR3 is TGTGCCAGCAGCTTAGGCGGGTCCTCTGGAAACACCATATATTTT. Protein sequence: CASSLGGSSGNTIYF.

This rearrangement joins TRBV6-1 to TRBJ1-1, with a possible D match to TRBD1 (6 bases). CDR1 is MNHNS, CDR2 SASEGT, per germline. The length of the CDR3 is 14 residues. Trimming stripped 6 bases from V and 4 bases from J, with 15 bases between. Written as DNA, the CDR3 is TGTGCCAGCAGGTCAGGGGAAGGGACCACTGAAGCTTTCTTT. Translation: CASRSGEGTTEAFF.

This chain uses TRBV11-2 with TRBJ1-1, with D perhaps TRBD1 (5 bases). This CDR3 spans 17 amino acids. CDR1 SGHAT and CDR2 FQNNGV come from the germline V gene. Trimming pared 5 bases from V and 1 base from J, leaving 20 bases between. In nucleotides, the CDR3 is TGTGCCAGCAGCACGATAGCGTCGATGGGGCGGAACACTGAAGCTTTCTTT. Its protein is CASSTIASMGRNTEAFF.

This rearrangement joins TRBV27 to TRBJ1-6, with 7 bases fitting TRBD1. This CDR3 is 16 amino acids long. Trimming cost V 6 bases and J 9 bases; bases outside gene matches: 14. Germline V gene sequence: CDR1 MNHEY, CDR2 SMNVEV (reference sequence). The CDR3 reads CASRDADRVIGSPLHF. In DNA form, the CDR3 reads TGTGCCAGCAGAGACGCCGACAGGGTAATTGGTTCACCCCTCCACTTT.

The DNA for the CDR3 is TGTGCCAGCAGCTTAGATTCCGCCCCTGGCTACACCTTC. Residues: CASSLDSAPGYTF. This chain connects TRBV7-9 to TRBJ1-2; D gene ambiguous. This CDR3 is built from 13 residues. V lost 1 base and J lost 7, with 10 bases in between. Germline values: CDR1 SEHNR, CDR2 FQNEAQ (reference sequence).

V is TRBV5-1 and J is TRBJ2-1; 11 nucleotides agree with TRBD2. Germline-derived CDR1 and CDR2 are SGHRS and YFSETQ. The CDR3 consists of 15 residues. The J segment lost 6 bases and the V segment lost 4 bases, leaving 6 bases of the junction unmatched. The CDR3 region has the DNA TGCGCCAGCAGCCGACTAGCGGGATCAGGCAATGAGCAGTTCTTC. Amino acid sequence: CASSRLAGSGNEQFF.

This clone was found many times. The CDR3 loop is CASSLILDPTGNQPQHF. As DNA, the CDR3 is TGTGCCAGCAGCTTAATTTTAGACCCTACGGGCAATCAGCCCCAGCATTTT. The chain is built from TRBV11-2 and TRBJ1-5, with D unclear. Looked up from germline, CDR1 is SGHAT and CDR2 is FQNNGV. V lost 2 bases, J lost 2 bases, and 16 bases lay in between. CDR3 size: 17 residues.

The V gene is TRBV6-6, the J gene TRBJ1-3, with D tentatively TRBD1 (5 bases). The CDR3 totals 14 residues. V was trimmed by 6 bases and J by 2 bases, leaving 11 bases between them. The germline V gene encodes CDR1 MNHNY and CDR2 SVGAGI (reference sequence). In DNA form, the CDR3 reads TGTGCCAGCAGCCCCGGGGGTGCTGGAAACACCATATATTTT. This codes for CASSPGGAGNTIYF.

V gene TRBV5-4 combines with J gene TRBJ2-7; D not certain. Germline V gene data show CDR1 as SGHNT and CDR2 as YYREEE (reference sequence). This CDR3 has 15 residues. The V end lost 4 bases, the J end lost 0 bases, and 14 bases lay between the germline ends. The CDR3, as DNA: TGTGCCAGCAGCCCCGGTGGCTCCCTCTCCTACGAGCAGTACTTC. It yields the protein CASSPGGSLSYEQYF.